These T cell receptor beta chains were read from a single sample in a study of blood T cell repertoires in COVID-19. The data were produced by immunoSEQ multiplex PCR, yet TCRdb's version contains in-frame clones alone and is incomplete. Of about 270,000 clones in the sample, 82% were seen once. The sample taken for sequencing was peripheral blood. All receptors derive from a woman aged 18-30 years with acute or convalescent COVID-19. The conserved cysteine and the conserved F or W are not part of the CDR3 here.

V	length	J	CDR3
TRBV3-1/TRBV3-2	16	TRBJ2-1	ASSPVRGQGTTYNEQF
TRBV28	14	TRBJ2-7	ASSSHIQGARYEQY
TRBV7-3	13	TRBJ2-1	ASSLRLAGGNEQF
TRBV9	11	TRBJ2-6	ASKGAGANVLT
TRBV4-3	14	TRBJ2-3	ASSQQLAGGPDTQY
TRBV9	14	TRBJ2-5	ASSVAGTSGQETQY
TRBV2	12	TRBJ1-6	ASKIQGPGRDLH
TRBV7-2	15	TRBJ1-2	ASSLTDRWGLDYGYT
TRBV6-2/TRBV6-3	13	TRBJ1-2	ASSYGRRAGGDYT
TRBV14	13	TRBJ2-3	ASSQGTGGADTQY
TRBV4-1	14	TRBJ1-1	ASSHGMDRVYTEAF
TRBV7-2	14	TRBJ1-2	ASLSPSGGAFRGYT
TRBV30	11	TRBJ1-2	AWRRGSVYGYT
TRBV4-3	13	TRBJ1-6	ASSQDGPLGSPLH
TRBV6-4	13	TRBJ2-1	ASSRKAGGSDEQF
TRBV25-1	11	TRBJ2-3	ASGVASIDTQY
TRBV4-1	15	TRBJ2-7	ASSQDPGALMIYEQY
TRBV18	13	TRBJ1-1	ASSPLVSMNTEAF
TRBV27	13	TRBJ1-4	ASSRSDRVLEKLF
TRBV5-4	16	TRBJ2-2	ASSLGGLAGGGTGELF
TRBV7-2	12	TRBJ1-4	ASSLVGTGEKLF
TRBV19	13	TRBJ1-2	ASTIKRTGGGGYT
TRBV30	13	TRBJ2-7	AWSVISQGRNEQY
TRBV11-2	15	TRBJ2-7	ASSFLPITSGSNEQY
TRBV11-2	14	TRBJ1-2	ASSPRPGGFDYGYT
TRBV11-3	14	TRBJ2-1	ASSAQLAGGKNEQF
TRBV18	13	TRBJ2-3	ASSPLRASTDTQY
TRBV21-1	13	TRBJ1-2	ASSKVKQGVEGYT
TRBV5-8	17	TRBJ2-4	ASSGLRDTVMLAKNIQY
TRBV6-5	11	TRBJ2-7	ASSRQFFDEQY
TRBV5-1	15	TRBJ2-5	ARSRGGIRGGGETQY
TRBV15	18	TRBJ2-1	ATSRRESKTGTRLHNEQF
TRBV6-2/TRBV6-3	13	TRBJ2-2	ASSRDRQNTGELF
TRBV19	13	TRBJ1-2	ASSHRDRVSYGYT
TRBV27	13	TRBJ2-1	ASSPGTSGRVEQF
TRBV5-5	13	TRBJ2-7	ASSPTGVGVYEQY
TRBV30	12	TRBJ2-3	AWTQGRTTDTQY
TRBV4-2	12	TRBJ1-2	ASSQDRGLYGYT
TRBV4-2	14	TRBJ2-7	ASSQGSTGVSYEQY
TRBV10-3	13	TRBJ1-1	AISIDSGLNTEAF
TRBV11-3	11	TRBJ2-1	ASSFSGNNEQF
TRBV7-2	13	TRBJ2-3	ASSPWDSGTDTQY
TRBV6-2/TRBV6-3	10	TRBJ2-1	ASSFNSYEQF
TRBV4-2	14	TRBJ2-2	ASSQVSQGNTGELF
TRBV5-6	10	TRBJ1-2	ASSLKHYGYT
TRBV15	12	TRBJ1-4	ATSRTGAGEKLF
TRBV2	13	TRBJ2-5	ASSEAPGGLKTQY
TRBV24-1	12	TRBJ2-2	ATSDPRGTGELF
TRBV7-8	14	TRBJ1-1	ASSPSRTSMNTEAF
TRBV6-5	13	TRBJ1-1	ASSSAGTGRTEAF
TRBV28	14	TRBJ2-7	ASSLSLQGKTYEQY
TRBV5-8	11	TRBJ1-1	ASSLYWNTEAF
TRBV5-5	12	TRBJ2-7	ASSLWQGPTEQY